What follows are 15 T cell receptor beta chains derived from one specimen sequenced in a study of shared clonotypes between healthy human individuals. Generated by immunoSEQ multiplex PCR, the TCRdb table keeps only in-frame clones and is missing some. The sample shows 950,000 to 1,100,000 clones, roughly 74% of them seen only once. What was sequenced was memory CD4+ T cells from PBMCs. Specified subset: CD45RA-negative fraction. The receptors were sampled from a young man in good health. Some clones in this sample may be carry-over from other donors' samples.

This clone was seen many times. This chain links TRBV28 with TRBJ1-2, with 11 bases aligning to TRBD1. Looked up from germline, CDR1 is MDHEN and CDR2 is SYDVKM. Unmatched junction bases numbered 15, after V lost 3 bases and J lost 6 bases. This CDR3 spans 18 amino acids. CDR3 sequence reads: CASSFAGTGGQRWDGYTF. Written as DNA, the CDR3 is TGTGCCAGCAGTTTCGCTGGGACAGGGGGTCAAAGGTGGGATGGCTACACCTTC.

The gene calls are TRBV11-3 and TRBJ2-5, with D possibly matching TRBD1 (7 bases). V lost 3 bases and J 2 bases, leaving 13 bases between the germline ends. CDR1 and CDR2 (germline): SGHNT, YENEEA. The CDR3 covers 15 residues. The CDR3 region is CASSLEGTVQETQYF. CDR3 bases: TGTGCCAGCAGCTTGGAGGGGACAGTTCAAGAGACCCAGTACTTC.

The chain uses TRBV11-2 and TRBJ1-4, with D unresolved. The CDR3 loop spans 14 amino acids. V was trimmed by 0 bases and J by 8 bases, leaving 10 bases between them. Looked up from germline, CDR1 is SGHAT and CDR2 is FQNNGV. CDR3 sequence: CASSLDRHVEKLFF. The CDR3 DNA reads TGTGCCAGCAGCTTAGATCGCCATGTGGAAAAACTGTTTTTT.

The rearrangement joins TRBV19 to TRBJ1-5; D call uncertain. Trimming removed 3 bases at V and 6 bases at J, with 18 bases between. The CDR3 has 16 residues. In germline, CDR1 is LNHDA, CDR2 SQIVND (reference sequence). DNA of the CDR3: TGTGCCAGTAGTATTCAAGACACCCTCGATTTTCAGCCCCAGCATTTT. As protein: CASSIQDTLDFQPQHF.

The chain is built from TRBV5-1 and TRBJ1-2, with D unresolved. CDR3 length equals 13 residues. With 4 bases removed from V and 4 bases from J, the gap between germline ends came to 11 bases. The germline CDR1 and CDR2 sequences are SGHRS and YFSETQ. The CDR3 spells CASSLPEGYGYTF. The CDR3 DNA reads TGCGCCAGCAGCCTCCCCGAGGGCTATGGCTACACCTTC.

The chain combines TRBV5-4 with TRBJ2-3, with TRBD2 matching over 7 bases. V lost 3 bases and J lost 0; bases outside the gene matches: 7. This CDR3 region has 16 residues. In germline, CDR1 is SGHNT, CDR2 YYREEE (reference sequence). As DNA, the CDR3 is TGTGCCAGCAGCTCAGGACTAGACCGTAGCACAGATACGCAGTATTTT. Encoded protein: CASSSGLDRSTDTQYF.

The chain has TRBV19 and TRBJ2-3; 7 bases are a match to TRBD1. CDR1 is LNHDA, CDR2 SQIVND, per germline (reference sequence). With V trimmed by 5 bases and J by 2 bases, 4 bases remained unmatched. This CDR3 has 14 amino acids. In DNA, the CDR3 is TGTGCCAGTAGTCCCGGGACAGCCACAGATACGCAGTATTTT. This translates into CASSPGTATDTQYF.

This clone has more than one count but fewer than ten. V and J are TRBV5-1 and TRBJ1-2; TRBD1 matches 9 bases. Losses at the gene ends were 6 bases for V and 8 bases for J; bases not matched to a gene: 8. CDR1 and CDR2 (germline): SGHRS, YFSETQ. This CDR3 region has 13 residues. As DNA, the CDR3 is TGCGCCAGCATCGGGACAGGGTCAACGGGCTACACCTTC. Protein product: CASIGTGSTGYTF. The full variable domain, completed using reference TRBV5-1 and TRBJ1-2, is KAGVTQTPRYLIKTRGQQVTLSCSPISGHRSVSWYQQTPGQGLQFLFEYFSETQRNKGNFPGRFSGRQFSNSRSEMNVSTLELGDSALYLCASIGTGSTGYTFGSGTRLTVV.

This clone appeared a single time. The gene calls are TRBV19 and TRBJ2-7, with a tentative D call TRBD1 (6 bases). Germline loops: CDR1 LNHDA, CDR2 SQIVND (reference sequence). The CDR3 length is 15 residues. The V end was cut by 4 bases, the J end by 6 bases, with 19 bases between. The CDR3 sequence is CASSKLQGRASEQYF. CDR3 in DNA: TGTGCCAGTAGTAAACTACAGGGTCGTGCTAGCGAGCAGTACTTC.

This sequence joins TRBV11-3 and TRBJ2-2; 13 bases fit TRBD2. The V segment lost 6 bases and the J segment 7 bases; nucleotides outside the gene matches: 5. There are 15 residues in the CDR3. Germline V gene data show CDR1 as SGHNT and CDR2 as YENEEA. The CDR3 DNA sequence: TGTGCCAGCAGTGGACTAGCGGGAGAGGTCGGGGAGCTGTTTTTT. It codes for CASSGLAGEVGELFF.

A remark on this clone: Other nucleotide sequences from this sample produce the same CDR3. This chain joins TRBV5-1 and TRBJ2-5; weak D call: TRBD1 (5 bases). Germline CDR1 SGHRS, CDR2 YFSETQ. With 1 base removed from V and 5 bases from J, the gap between germline ends came to 9 bases. The CDR3 is made up of 13 amino acids. Here the CDR3 reads CASSLRGRETQYF. CDR3 in DNA: TGCGCCAGCAGCTTGAGGGGAAGGGAGACCCAGTACTTC.

The chain uses TRBV7-2 and TRBJ2-5, with D uncertain. The CDR3 consists of 14 residues. CDR1 and CDR2 from the germline V gene are SGHTA and FQGNSA. V gave up 4 bases and J gave up 2 bases, with 11 bases separating them. The CDR3 region is CASSSFGQQETQYF. The CDR3 coding sequence is TGTGCCAGCAGCTCCTTCGGGCAGCAAGAGACCCAGTACTTC.

The rearrangement links TRBV18 to TRBJ1-1; maybe TRBD1 (6 bases). Germline V gene lookup returns CDR1 KGHSH and CDR2 LQKENI. V was cut by 3 bases and J by 0 bases, with 14 bases left in between. This CDR3 region has 16 residues. The CDR3 nucleotides read TGTGCCAGCTCACCTGGGCAGGGGACGATGAACACTGAAGCTTTCTTT. It specifies CASSPGQGTMNTEAFF.

This clone showed up just a few times. This chain links TRBV19 with TRBJ1-5; 10 nucleotides align to TRBD1. This CDR3 contains 15 residues. The ends lost 6 bases at V and 2 bases at J; junction bases unmatched: 4. Per germline, CDR1 LNHDA and CDR2 SQIVND (reference sequence). The CDR3 reads CASRAGQGGNQPQHF. The CDR3 bases are TGTGCCAGTAGAGCAGGACAGGGGGGCAATCAGCCCCAGCATTTT.

This chain joins TRBV28 and TRBJ1-2; 7 bases are shared with TRBD1. The V gene end was trimmed by 6 bases and the J gene end by 9 bases; junction bases not matched to a gene: 13. The germline gives CDR1 MDHEN, CDR2 SYDVKM. The CDR3 is 14 amino acids. CDR3 amino acids: CASSNQGQPNRYTF. Here the CDR3 DNA reads TGTGCCAGCAGCAATCAGGGACAGCCAAATCGCTACACCTTC.